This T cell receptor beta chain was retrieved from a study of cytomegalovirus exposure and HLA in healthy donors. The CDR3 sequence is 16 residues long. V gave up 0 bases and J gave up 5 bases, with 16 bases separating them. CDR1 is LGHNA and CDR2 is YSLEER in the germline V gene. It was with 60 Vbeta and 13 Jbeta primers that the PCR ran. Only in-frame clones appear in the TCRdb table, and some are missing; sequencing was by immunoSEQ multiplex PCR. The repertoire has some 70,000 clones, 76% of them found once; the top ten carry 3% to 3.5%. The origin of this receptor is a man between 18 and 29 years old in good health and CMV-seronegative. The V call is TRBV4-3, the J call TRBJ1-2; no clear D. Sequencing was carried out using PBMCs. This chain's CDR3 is CASSQDINGGVYGYTF. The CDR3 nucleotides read TGCGCCAGCAGCCAAGATATCAACGGCGGGGTTTATGGCTACACCTTC.